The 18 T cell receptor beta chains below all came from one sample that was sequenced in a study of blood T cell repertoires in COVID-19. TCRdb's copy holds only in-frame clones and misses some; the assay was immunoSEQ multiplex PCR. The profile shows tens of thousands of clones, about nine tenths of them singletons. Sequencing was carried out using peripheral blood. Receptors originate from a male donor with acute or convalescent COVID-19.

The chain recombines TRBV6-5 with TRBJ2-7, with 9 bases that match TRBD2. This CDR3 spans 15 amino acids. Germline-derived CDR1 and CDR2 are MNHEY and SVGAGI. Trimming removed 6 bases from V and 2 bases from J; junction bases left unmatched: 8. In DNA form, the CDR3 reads TGTGCCAGCAGGTCCATAGCGGGGGCAGCCTACGAGCAGTACTTC. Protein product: CASRSIAGAAYEQYF.

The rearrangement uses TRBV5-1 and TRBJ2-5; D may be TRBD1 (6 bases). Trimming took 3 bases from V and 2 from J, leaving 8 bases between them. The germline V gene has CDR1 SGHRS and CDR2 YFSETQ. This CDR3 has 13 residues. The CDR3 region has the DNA TGCGCCAGCAGCTCCGGGACACAAGAGACCCAGTACTTC. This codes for CASSSGTQETQYF.

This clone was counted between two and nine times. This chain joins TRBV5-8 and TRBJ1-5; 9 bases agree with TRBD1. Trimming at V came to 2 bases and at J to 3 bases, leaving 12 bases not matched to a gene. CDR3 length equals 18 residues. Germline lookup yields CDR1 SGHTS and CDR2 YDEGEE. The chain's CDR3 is CASSFRIPGQGDNQPQHF. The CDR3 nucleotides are TGTGCCAGCAGCTTCCGTATTCCGGGACAGGGCGACAATCAGCCCCAGCATTTT.

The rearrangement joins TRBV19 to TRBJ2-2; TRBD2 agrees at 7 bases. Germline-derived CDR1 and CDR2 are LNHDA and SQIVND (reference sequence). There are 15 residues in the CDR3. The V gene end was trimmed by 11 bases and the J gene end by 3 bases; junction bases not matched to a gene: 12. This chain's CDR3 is CASTGGVWDTGELFF. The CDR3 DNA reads TGTGCCTCTACGGGGGGAGTATGGGACACCGGGGAGCTGTTTTTT.

DNA of the CDR3: TGTGCCACGCGGGGGGCAGGGGAAAACACTGAAGCTTTCTTT. Encoded protein: CATRGAGENTEAFF. The gene calls are TRBV10-3 and TRBJ1-1; perhaps TRBD1 as D (6 bases). The CDR3 runs 14 residues. Germline values: CDR1 ENHRY, CDR2 SYGVKD. Trimming shortened V by 10 bases and J by 2 bases, and 17 bases separated the two germline ends.

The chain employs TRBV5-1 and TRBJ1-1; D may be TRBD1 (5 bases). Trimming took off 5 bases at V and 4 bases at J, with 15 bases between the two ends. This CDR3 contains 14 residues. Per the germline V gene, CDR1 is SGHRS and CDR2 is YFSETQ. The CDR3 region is CASRVQDGGTEAFF. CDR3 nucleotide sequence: TGCGCCAGCAGGGTACAGGACGGTGGCACTGAAGCTTTCTTT. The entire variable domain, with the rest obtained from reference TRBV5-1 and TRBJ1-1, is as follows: KAGVTQTPRYLIKTRGQQVTLSCSPISGHRSVSWYQQTPGQGLQFLFEYFSETQRNKGNFPGRFSGRQFSNSRSEMNVSTLELGDSALYLCASRVQDGGTEAFFGQGTRLTVV.

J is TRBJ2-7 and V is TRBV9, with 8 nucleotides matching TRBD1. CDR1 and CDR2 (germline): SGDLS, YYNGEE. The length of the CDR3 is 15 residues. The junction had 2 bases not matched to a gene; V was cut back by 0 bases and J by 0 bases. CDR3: CASSVAGGLSYEQYF. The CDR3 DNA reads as TGTGCCAGCAGCGTAGCAGGGGGCCTCTCCTACGAGCAGTACTTC.

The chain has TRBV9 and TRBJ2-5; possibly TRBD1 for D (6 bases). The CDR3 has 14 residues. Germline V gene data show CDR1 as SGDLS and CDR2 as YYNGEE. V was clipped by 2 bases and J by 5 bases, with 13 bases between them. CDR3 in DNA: TGTGCCAGCAGCGTTCCTGGACAGCACGAGACCCAGTACTTC. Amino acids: CASSVPGQHETQYF.

The DNA for the CDR3 is TGTGCCAGCAGTCCCGACCGGGACAGGGGGAATGGCTACACCTTC. Residues: CASSPDRDRGNGYTF. The genes are TRBV6-5 and TRBJ1-2, with 11 bases identical to TRBD1. The CDR3 contains 15 residues. Germline CDR1 MNHEY, CDR2 SVGAGI. The ends lost 5 bases at V and 6 bases at J; junction bases unmatched: 8.

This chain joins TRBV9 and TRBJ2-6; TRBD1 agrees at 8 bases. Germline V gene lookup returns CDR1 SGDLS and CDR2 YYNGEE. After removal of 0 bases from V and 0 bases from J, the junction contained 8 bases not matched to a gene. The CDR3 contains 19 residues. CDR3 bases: TGTGCCAGCAGCGTAGCCACGGGACAGGACTACTCTGGGGCCAACGTCCTGACTTTC. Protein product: CASSVATGQDYSGANVLTF. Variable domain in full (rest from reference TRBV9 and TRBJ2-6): DSGVTQTPKHLITATGQRVTLRCSPRSGDLSVYWYQQSLDQGLQFLIQYYNGEERAKGNILERFSAQQFPDLHSELNLSSLELGDSALYFCASSVATGQDYSGANVLTFGAGSRLTVL.

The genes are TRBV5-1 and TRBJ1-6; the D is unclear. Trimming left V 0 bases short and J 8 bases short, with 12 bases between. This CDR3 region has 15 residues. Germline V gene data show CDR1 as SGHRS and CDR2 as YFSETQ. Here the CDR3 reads CASSLAVDLDSPLHF. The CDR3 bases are TGCGCCAGCAGCTTGGCCGTTGACTTGGATTCACCCCTCCACTTT. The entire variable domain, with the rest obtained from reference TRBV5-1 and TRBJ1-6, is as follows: KAGVTQTPRYLIKTRGQQVTLSCSPISGHRSVSWYQQTPGQGLQFLFEYFSETQRNKGNFPGRFSGRQFSNSRSEMNVSTLELGDSALYLCASSLAVDLDSPLHFGNGTRLTVT.

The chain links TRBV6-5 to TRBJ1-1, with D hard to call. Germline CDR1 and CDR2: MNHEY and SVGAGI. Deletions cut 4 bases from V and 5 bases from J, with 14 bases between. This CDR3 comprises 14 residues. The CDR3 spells CASSLGAEGTEAFF. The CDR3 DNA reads TGTGCCAGCAGTTTGGGCGCGGAGGGTACTGAAGCTTTCTTT.

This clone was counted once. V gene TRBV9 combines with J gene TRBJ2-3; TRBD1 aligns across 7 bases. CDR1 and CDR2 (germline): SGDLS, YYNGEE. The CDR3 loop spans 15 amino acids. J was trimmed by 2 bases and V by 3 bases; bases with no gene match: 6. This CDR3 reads CASSAWDRNTDTQYF. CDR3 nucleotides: TGTGCCAGCAGCGCGTGGGACAGAAACACAGATACGCAGTATTTT.

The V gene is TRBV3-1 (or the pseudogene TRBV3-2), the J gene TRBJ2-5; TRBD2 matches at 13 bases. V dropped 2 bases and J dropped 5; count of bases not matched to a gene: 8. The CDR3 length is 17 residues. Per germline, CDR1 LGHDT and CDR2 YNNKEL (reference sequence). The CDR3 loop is CASSQPTSGGARETQYF. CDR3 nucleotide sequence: TGTGCCAGCAGCCAACCTACTAGCGGGGGGGCCCGGGAGACCCAGTACTTC.

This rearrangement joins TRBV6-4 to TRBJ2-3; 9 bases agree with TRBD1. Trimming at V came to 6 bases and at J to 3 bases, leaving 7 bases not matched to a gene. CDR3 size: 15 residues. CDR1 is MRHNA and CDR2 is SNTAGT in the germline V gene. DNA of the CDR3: TGTGCCAGCAGCCACTCCGGACAGGGGACAGATACGCAGTATTTT. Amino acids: CASSHSGQGTDTQYF.

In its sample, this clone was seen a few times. For the CDR3, the DNA is TGTGCCAGCTCACCAGGAGACACTGAAGCTTTCTTT. It is translated as CASSPGDTEAFF. This chain uses TRBV18 with TRBJ1-1; D call uncertain. This CDR3 comprises 12 residues. Per the germline V gene, CDR1 is KGHSH and CDR2 is LQKENI. The V end lost 2 bases, the J end lost 3 bases, and 4 bases lay between the germline ends.

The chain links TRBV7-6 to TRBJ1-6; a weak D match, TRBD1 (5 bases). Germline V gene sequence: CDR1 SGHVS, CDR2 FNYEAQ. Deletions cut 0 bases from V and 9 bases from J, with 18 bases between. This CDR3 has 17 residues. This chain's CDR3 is CASSLAGQAVLGSPLHF. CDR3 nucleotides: TGTGCCAGCAGCTTAGCGGGGCAGGCAGTTCTTGGTTCACCCCTCCACTTT.

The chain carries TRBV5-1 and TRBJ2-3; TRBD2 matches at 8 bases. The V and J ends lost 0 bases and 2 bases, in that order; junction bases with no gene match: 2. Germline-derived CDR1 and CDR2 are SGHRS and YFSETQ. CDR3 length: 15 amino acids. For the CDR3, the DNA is TGCGCCAGCAGCTTGGACGGGGGGGCCACAGATACGCAGTATTTT. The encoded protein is CASSLDGGATDTQYF.